These 7 T cell receptor beta chains came from one sample sequenced in a study of cytomegalovirus exposure and HLA in healthy donors. 13 Jbeta primers and 60 Vbeta primers were used for the PCR. Profiling relied on immunoSEQ multiplex PCR, and the TCRdb table lists in-frame clones only, not all of them. The sample includes some 150,000 clones, about four fifths of them seen just once. Sequenced material: PBMCs. These receptors all come from a male donor in good health and CMV-seronegative.

This chain joins TRBV2 and TRBJ2-3, with D perhaps matching TRBD1 (6 bases). Looked up from germline, CDR1 is SNHLY and CDR2 is FYNNEI. The V and J ends lost 4 bases and 0 bases respectively, with 8 bases between them. The CDR3 runs to 14 residues. The CDR3 DNA sequence: TGTGCCAGCAGTGTACAGGGTAGCACAGATACGCAGTATTTT. Its translation is CASSVQGSTDTQYF.

The chain joins TRBV4-1 to TRBJ2-7; tentative D call: TRBD1 (6 bases). Germline CDR1 reads MGHRA; CDR2 reads YSYEKL. This CDR3 is 15 amino acids long. V lost 2 bases to trimming and J lost 4 bases, with 15 bases between them. CDR3 residues: CASSQKTGPGYEQYF. CDR3 sequence (DNA): TGCGCCAGCAGCCAAAAAACAGGGCCCGGGTACGAGCAGTACTTC.

The chain has TRBV5-4 and TRBJ2-7; 14 bases map to TRBD2. In germline, CDR1 is SGHNT, CDR2 YYREEE (reference sequence). The J segment lost 3 bases and the V segment lost 4 bases, leaving 6 bases of the junction unmatched. The CDR3 length is 16 residues. The CDR3 nucleotides read TGTGCCAGCAGCAAGGGGGGACTAGCGGGGGACTACGAGCAGTACTTC. As protein: CASSKGGLAGDYEQYF.

The gene calls are TRBV5-4 and TRBJ2-5; TRBD1 matches at 10 bases. The V segment lost 4 bases and the J segment 5 bases; nucleotides outside the gene matches: 8. The CDR3 covers 15 residues. The V gene's germline CDR1 is SGHNT and CDR2 YYREEE (reference sequence). CDR3 nucleotides: TGTGCCAGCAGCCCCCAGACAGGGGGCGGCGAGACCCAGTACTTC. This gives the protein CASSPQTGGGETQYF.

The J gene is TRBJ2-2, the V gene TRBV19, with a tentative D call TRBD2 (6 bases). Germline lookup yields CDR1 LNHDA and CDR2 SQIVND (reference sequence). The V end was cut by 5 bases, the J end by 7 bases, with 14 bases between. The CDR3 extends over 14 amino acids. CDR3 DNA sequence: TGTGCCAGTAGTTATCTGAGTAGCGGCGGGGAGCTGTTTTTT. Translating it yields CASSYLSSGGELFF.

This sequence joins TRBV5-1 and TRBJ2-7; 9 bases map to TRBD1. The germline V gene encodes CDR1 SGHRS and CDR2 YFSETQ. Trimming took 4 bases from V and 6 from J; bases not matched to a gene: 5. The CDR3 loop spans 13 amino acids. The CDR3 region is CASSRTGVGEQYF. In DNA, the CDR3 is TGCGCCAGCAGCAGGACAGGGGTGGGCGAGCAGTACTTC. Full variable domain (missing parts from reference TRBV5-1 and TRBJ2-7): KAGVTQTPRYLIKTRGQQVTLSCSPISGHRSVSWYQQTPGQGLQFLFEYFSETQRNKGNFPGRFSGRQFSNSRSEMNVSTLELGDSALYLCASSRTGVGEQYFGPGTRLTVT.

Turning to this clone: One end of the junction fails to match germline, which may point to a read error. V and J are TRBV7-7 and TRBJ2-7, with D perhaps matching TRBD1 (6 bases). The CDR3 is 15 residues long. Germline CDR1 is SSHAT and CDR2 is FNYEAQ (reference sequence). The CDR3 DNA reads TGTGCTAGCAGCTTCGGGCAGGGGTCCTCCTACGAGCAGTACTTC. It codes for CASSFGQGSSYEQYF.